Listed here are 10 T cell receptor beta chains from one sample, sequenced in a study of T cell responses to AZD1222 COVID-19 vaccine. The repertoire was sequenced with immunoSEQ multiplex PCR; TCRdb's copy has only in-frame clones and lacks some. The sample contains 130,000 or so clones, about nine tenths of which appear only once. Material: peripheral blood, obtained on day 0 of AZD1222 vaccination. These TCRs come from an adult in good health.

The DNA of the CDR3 is TGCAGCGTTGAACAGGGAGGCCCCTATGGCTACACCTTC. This encodes CSVEQGGPYGYTF. The V call is TRBV29-1, the J call TRBJ1-2, with D possibly being TRBD1 (5 bases). Germline CDR1 SQVTM, CDR2 ANQGSEA. The CDR3 has 13 amino acids. V was shortened by 2 bases and J by 4 bases, with 11 bases between the two germline ends. Complete variable domain (other parts from reference TRBV29-1 and TRBJ1-2): SAVISQKPSRDICQRGTSLTIQCQVDSQVTMMFWYRQQPGQSLTLIATANQGSEATYESGFVIDKFPISRPNLTFSTLTVSNMSPEDSSIYLCSVEQGGPYGYTFGSGTRLTVV.

CDR3 nucleotides: TGTGCCAGCACCGAGGACGGCTACGAGCAGTACTTC. This codes for CASTEDGYEQYF. The gene calls are TRBV6-6 and TRBJ2-7; D not certain. The CDR3 sequence is 12 residues long. Per germline, CDR1 MNHNY and CDR2 SVGAGI (reference sequence). Deletions cut 7 bases from V and 3 bases from J, with 10 bases between.

CDR3 bases: TGTGCCAGCAGCTTAAGGGGCGGCACAGATACGCAGTATTTT. This encodes CASSLRGGTDTQYF. The chain recombines TRBV11-3 with TRBJ2-3; weak D call: TRBD1 (5 bases). This CDR3 comprises 14 residues. V lost 2 bases, J lost 1 base, and 7 bases lay in between. Per germline, CDR1 SGHNT and CDR2 YENEEA.

The rearrangement uses TRBV5-4 and TRBJ2-7; TRBD2 is a possible D gene (5 bases). This CDR3 comprises 14 residues. Trimming left V 0 bases short and J 4 bases short, with 11 bases between. Per the germline V gene, CDR1 is SGHNT and CDR2 is YYREEE (reference sequence). The DNA of the CDR3 is TGTGCCAGCAGCTTGGGGGGAGTCCAGTACGAGCAGTACTTC. It specifies CASSLGGVQYEQYF.

The chain recombines TRBV30 with TRBJ1-6; 9 bases agree with TRBD1. Trimming took 1 base from V and 6 from J; bases not matched to a gene: 1. The CDR3 consists of 14 residues. Germline V CDR1 and CDR2: GTSNPN, SVGIG (reference sequence). CDR3 amino acids: CAWSAGQGNSPLHF. CDR3 bases: TGTGCCTGGAGTGCGGGACAGGGTAATTCACCCCTCCACTTT.

The chain employs TRBV19 and TRBJ2-2; TRBD1 or TRBD2 may be the D gene (5 bases each). The germline gives CDR1 LNHDA, CDR2 SQIVND (reference sequence). Trimming took off 6 bases at V and 1 base at J, with 15 bases between the two ends. The CDR3 has 16 residues. CDR3 amino acids: CASRPPGTVNTGELFF. The CDR3 region has the DNA TGTGCCAGTAGACCCCCCGGGACGGTGAACACCGGGGAGCTGTTTTTT.

The rearrangement joins TRBV18 to TRBJ2-7, with D tentatively TRBD1 (5 bases). Germline V gene sequence: CDR1 KGHSH, CDR2 LQKENI. The V end was cut by 3 bases, the J end by 0 bases, with 15 bases between. This CDR3 spans 16 amino acids. In DNA, the CDR3 is TGTGCCAGCTCACCCGTTATAAGACAGTACTCCTACGAGCAGTACTTC. It codes for CASSPVIRQYSYEQYF. Full variable domain (missing parts from reference TRBV18 and TRBJ2-7): NAGVMQNPRHLVRRRGQEARLRCSPMKGHSHVYWYRQLPEEGLKFMVYLQKENIIDESGMPKERFSAEFPKEGPSILRIQQVVRGDSAAYFCASSPVIRQYSYEQYFGPGTRLTVT.

The rearrangement links TRBV7-8 to TRBJ1-5; the D gene is possibly TRBD1 (5 bases). CDR1 is SGHVS, CDR2 FQNEAQ, per germline. Trimming shortened V by 4 bases and J by 4 bases, and 23 bases separated the two germline ends. The CDR3 has 18 residues. The CDR3 DNA sequence: TGTGCCAGCAGCTCAAGCTCTCCCCGTGAGGGGCGGAATCAGCCCCAGCATTTT. It is translated as CASSSSSPREGRNQPQHF.

A few counts support this clone. The V call is TRBV6-5, the J call TRBJ1-1, with a tentative D call TRBD1 (5 bases). CDR1 is MNHEY and CDR2 is SVGAGI in the germline V gene. The CDR3 consists of 14 residues. V lost 6 bases, J lost 4 bases, and 15 bases lay in between. CDR3 protein: CASRLSGGVTEAFF. The CDR3 DNA follows: TGTGCCAGCAGACTCAGTGGGGGGGTCACTGAAGCTTTCTTT.

V and J are TRBV7-9 and TRBJ2-5; D call uncertain. The CDR3 is made up of 16 amino acids. Germline CDR1 and CDR2: SEHNR and FQNEAQ (reference sequence). Between the trimmed V and J ends, which lost 2 bases and 3 bases, there was a span of 16 bases. The CDR3 DNA sequence: TGTGCCAGCAGCTTAACCACCGGTCCTGGTAAAGAGACCCAGTACTTC. This translates into CASSLTTGPGKETQYF.